These 30 T cell receptor beta chains were all obtained from the same sample, sequenced in a study of Graves' ophthalmopathy and Graves' hyperthyroidism. RNA transcripts served as template for amplifying TCR beta CDR3 sequences. The authors performed first-round RT-PCR with HTBI primers and then a second-round multiplex PCR. Via MiXCR, TCRdb re-called the multiplex PCR reads, giving one row per CDR3 protein. The repertoire holds 680,000 or so distinct CDR3 sequences, over 20% seen once, with around 6.9% in the top ten. Sequenced material: peripheral blood. All receptors come from a woman aged 18-29 years with stable Graves' hyperthyroidism. Some clones in this sample may be carry-over from other donors' samples.

This clonotype was seen many times. This CDR3 is missing its conserved last phenylalanine or tryptophan, likely due to a read error. The DNA is left out, because the CDR3 cannot be placed on it with certainty; the CDR3 is given as TCRdb lists it. The J gene is TRBJ1-2, the V gene TRBV15. The CDR3 sequence runs 14 residues, both termini included. From germline, CDR1 is LNHNV and CDR2 YYDKDF (reference sequence). The CDR3 sequence: CATSRDRTTPISGL.

The chain joins TRBV6-1 to TRBJ2-7; D might be TRBD1 or TRBD2, each matching 5 bases. This CDR3 has 15 amino acids. Deletions cut 2 bases from V and 5 bases from J, with 16 bases between. The germline CDR1 and CDR2 sequences are MNHNS and SASEGT. The DNA for the CDR3 is TGTGCCAGCAGTGAACCGGGACGTAGGAAGAACGAGCAGTACTTC. Its protein is CASSEPGRRKNEQYF.

This clonotype was counted a few times. This chain joins TRBV4-1 and TRBJ1-1; tentative D call: TRBD1 (6 bases). This CDR3 region has 18 residues. The germline V gene encodes CDR1 MGHRA and CDR2 YSYEKL. V gave up 0 bases and J gave up 4 bases, with 21 bases separating them. The CDR3 loop reads CASSQDTRDTYPITEAFF. For the CDR3, the DNA is TGCGCCAGCAGCCAAGATACCCGGGACACCTATCCAATCACTGAAGCTTTCTTT.

This clonotype was found many times. The chain is built from TRBV2 and TRBJ1-1; weak D call: TRBD1 (5 bases). The length of the CDR3 is 13 residues. V was clipped by 8 bases and J by 6 bases, with 16 bases between them. The germline CDR1 and CDR2 sequences are SNHLY and FYNNEI. The CDR3 region is CASSSERGSEAFF. The CDR3, as DNA: TGTGCCAGCTCATCTGAGCGGGGGTCTGAAGCTTTCTTT.

V usage is TRBV6-1 and J usage is TRBJ2-7; 13 bases agree with TRBD2. Losses at the gene ends were 5 bases for V and 5 bases for J; bases not matched to a gene: 9. Germline CDR1 reads MNHNS; CDR2 reads SASEGT. This CDR3 is 16 amino acids long. The CDR3 DNA is TGTGCCAGCAGTACAGGGACTAGCGGGATTGGCGACGAGCAGTACTTC. It translates to CASSTGTSGIGDEQYF.

The table lists this clonotype with many counts. The gene calls are TRBV7-3 and TRBJ2-2; no definite D call. The germline V gene has CDR1 SGHTA and CDR2 FQGTGA. Trimming left V 5 bases short and J 4 bases short, with 14 bases between. CDR3 length: 15 residues. Here the CDR3 reads CASSPSSLSTGELFF. CDR3 sequence (DNA): TGTGCCAGCAGCCCCTCCTCGCTTAGCACCGGGGAGCTGTTTTTT.

The chain is built from TRBV28 and TRBJ2-7, with D possibly being TRBD1 (5 bases). CDR3 size: 14 residues. Trimming took off 6 bases at V and 3 bases at J, with 15 bases between the two ends. Germline values: CDR1 MDHEN, CDR2 SYDVKM. The CDR3 spells CASSLGRAYYEQYF. CDR3 DNA sequence: TGTGCCAGCAGCTTGGGCAGGGCCTACTACGAGCAGTACTTC.

The chain has TRBV3-1 and TRBJ1-1; tentative D call: TRBD1 (5 bases). CDR1 and CDR2 from the germline V gene are LGHDT and YNNKEL (reference sequence). There are 14 residues in the CDR3. Trimming removed 5 bases from V and 0 bases from J, with 10 bases in between. The CDR3 nucleotides are TGTGCCAGCAGCAAAGGGACCCTGAACACTGAAGCTTTCTTT. It is translated as CASSKGTLNTEAFF.

This clonotype has ten or more counts. The chain uses TRBV13 and TRBJ1-1; 7 positions agree with TRBD1. V shed 0 bases, J shed 6 bases, and the junction held 10 bases outside the gene matches. The CDR3 loop spans 16 amino acids. In germline, CDR1 is PRHDT, CDR2 FYEKMQ (reference sequence). The CDR3 here is CASSLGDRLSAPEAFF. CDR3 DNA: TGTGCCAGCAGCTTAGGGGACAGGCTTAGTGCGCCTGAAGCTTTCTTT.

This chain links TRBV20-1 with TRBJ2-7, with 11 bases identical to TRBD1. The CDR3 has 13 residues. Germline V gene lookup returns CDR1 DFQATT and CDR2 SNEGSKA (reference sequence). Losses at the gene ends were 4 bases for V and 5 bases for J; bases not matched to a gene: 4. The CDR3 nucleotides read TGCAGTGCTAAGGGACAGGGGGTAAACGAGCAGTACTTC. Residues: CSAKGQGVNEQYF.

This clonotype occurred many times. The chain employs TRBV6-1 and TRBJ1-5, with TRBD1 as a possible D gene (5 bases). CDR3 length equals 12 residues. The V end lost 7 bases, the J end lost 5 bases, and 9 bases lay between the germline ends. The V gene's germline CDR1 is MNHNS and CDR2 SASEGT. In DNA, the CDR3 is TGTGCCAGCAACGCGGGGGATCAGCCCCAGCATTTT. It is translated as CASNAGDQPQHF.

This clonotype was recorded at least ten times. J is TRBJ2-7 and V is TRBV20-1, with 9 bases matching TRBD1. Germline V gene data show CDR1 as DFQATT and CDR2 as SNEGSKA (reference sequence). The trim removed 6 bases at V and 5 bases at J, leaving 8 bases unmatched. The CDR3 runs to 13 residues. The CDR3 spells CSAPGQGVHEQYF. In nucleotides, the CDR3 is TGCAGTGCCCCGGGACAGGGTGTACACGAGCAGTACTTC.

This chain links TRBV6-1 with TRBJ1-5; 7 positions match TRBD1. V lost 10 bases, J lost 0 bases, and 6 bases stayed unmatched. CDR1 MNHNS and CDR2 SASEGT come from the germline V gene. The CDR3 contains 14 residues. The CDR3 protein is CATRAGGSNQPQHF. The CDR3 nucleotides read TGTGCCACCCGGGCAGGGGGTAGCAATCAGCCCCAGCATTTT.

The chain uses TRBV28 and TRBJ1-1, with no clear D. The V gene lost 3 bases and the J gene lost 3 bases, with 14 bases spanning the gap. From germline, CDR1 is MDHEN and CDR2 SYDVKM. This CDR3 comprises 15 residues. The CDR3 sequence is CASSLSPQPHTEAFF. The CDR3 region has the DNA TGTGCCAGCAGTTTGTCCCCACAGCCACACACTGAAGCTTTCTTT. The variable domain in full, with the rest retrieved from reference TRBV28 and TRBJ1-1, is DVKVTQSSRYLVKRTGEKVFLECVQDMDHENMFWYRQDPGLGLRLIYFSYDVKMKEKGDIPEGYSVSREKKERFSLILESASTNQTSMYLCASSLSPQPHTEAFFGQGTRLTVV.

This clonotype was recorded many times. The chain recombines TRBV28 with TRBJ1-1; the D gene is possibly TRBD1 (5 bases). V lost 7 bases and J lost 5, with 14 bases in between. There are 13 residues in the CDR3. Per germline, CDR1 MDHEN and CDR2 SYDVKM. The CDR3, as DNA: TGTGCCAGCACCCCGGGGGGGAGGACTGAAGCTTTCTTT. This gives the protein CASTPGGRTEAFF.

There are many counts of this clonotype. J is TRBJ1-1 and V is TRBV20-1, with D possibly matching TRBD1 (6 bases). The V gene lost 0 bases and the J gene lost 5 bases, with 25 bases spanning the gap. The CDR3 is 18 residues long. Germline CDR1 reads DFQATT; CDR2 reads SNEGSKA (reference sequence). For the CDR3, the DNA is TGCAGTGCTAGAGATTACTCGGGGGGCAGGTCGGGGGCGACTGAAGCTTTCTTT. Translation: CSARDYSGGRSGATEAFF.

The chain joins TRBV12-3 or TRBV12-4 to TRBJ2-7; D assignment may be TRBD1 or TRBD2 (5 bases each). The CDR3 extends over 16 amino acids. Between the trimmed V and J ends, which lost 6 bases and 0 bases, there was a span of 18 bases. CDR3 region: CASSLGWGFSSYEQYF. The CDR3 coding sequence is TGTGCCAGCAGCCTGGGTTGGGGGTTTAGCTCCTACGAGCAGTACTTC.

About this clonotype: Since a much larger clone is just one base distant, this may be a read error. The chain couples TRBV6-1 to TRBJ2-6, with D unresolved. The germline V gene has CDR1 MNHNS and CDR2 SASEGT. There are 14 residues in the CDR3. CDR3 sequence reads: CASCEHSGANVLTF. CDR3 coding DNA: TGTGCCAGCTGTGAACACTCTGGGGCCAACGTCCTGACTTTC.

This clonotype was observed at least ten times. The chain uses TRBV6-5 and TRBJ1-1; tentative D call: TRBD1 (5 bases). Germline V CDR1 and CDR2: MNHEY, SVGAGI. The CDR3 totals 17 residues. The V end was cut by 0 bases, the J end by 0 bases, with 14 bases between. The CDR3 reads CASSYSAGKYLNTEAFF. The CDR3 DNA reads as TGTGCCAGCAGTTACTCGGCAGGGAAATACCTGAACACTGAAGCTTTCTTT.

This rearrangement joins TRBV12-3 or TRBV12-4 to TRBJ2-7; D is unresolved. The V end was cut by 6 bases, the J end by 7 bases, with 13 bases between. There are 12 residues in the CDR3. CDR3 residues: CASRLGSREQYF. The CDR3 DNA sequence: TGTGCCAGCAGGCTAGGCTCACGGGAGCAGTACTTC.

The sample holds many counts of this clonotype. This chain uses TRBV12-3 or TRBV12-4 with TRBJ2-5, with 13 bases aligning to TRBD2. The J segment lost 5 bases and the V segment lost 4 bases, leaving 7 bases of the junction unmatched. The CDR3 covers 16 residues. The DNA of the CDR3 is TGTGCCAGCAGTTGGACTAGCGGGGGAACAGGGGAGACCCAGTACTTC. Translation gives CASSWTSGGTGETQYF.

This chain connects TRBV6-5 to TRBJ2-5; the D is unclear. Germline V gene sequence: CDR1 MNHEY, CDR2 SVGAGI. Deletions cut 0 bases from V and 4 bases from J, with 12 bases between. The CDR3 length is 15 residues. Written as DNA, the CDR3 is TGTGCCAGCAGTTACTCGACCGTGGGGTCAGAGACCCAGTACTTC. Protein: CASSYSTVGSETQYF.

The genes are TRBV12-3 or TRBV12-4 and TRBJ1-5; TRBD1 matches at 11 bases. The CDR3 length is 15 residues. J was trimmed by 11 bases and V by 5 bases; bases with no gene match: 11. This CDR3 is CASSGGGTGGEAQHF. The CDR3 DNA follows: TGTGCCAGCAGTGGGGGTGGGACAGGGGGTGAGGCCCAGCATTTT.

The V call is TRBV12-3 or TRBV12-4, the J call TRBJ1-2; weak D call: TRBD1 (5 bases). V was shortened by 5 bases and J by 2 bases, with 12 bases between the two germline ends. The CDR3 extends over 14 amino acids. The CDR3, as DNA: TGTGCCAGCAGTCCAGCTCGGGACAACTATGGCTACACCTTC. This codes for CASSPARDNYGYTF.

This chain uses TRBV24-1 with TRBJ1-2; D is uncertain. V was shortened by 4 bases and J by 1 base, with 18 bases between the two germline ends. Germline V CDR1 and CDR2: KGHDR, SFDVKD. The length of the CDR3 is 17 residues. CDR3 amino acids: CATSDLEGPSLNYGYTF. As DNA, the CDR3 is TGTGCCACCAGTGACCTGGAAGGGCCGAGCCTTAACTATGGCTACACCTTC.

This clonotype was found a few times. The V gene is TRBV25-1, the J gene TRBJ1-6, with 7 bases matching TRBD1. Germline V gene sequence: CDR1 MGHDK, CDR2 SYGVNS. CDR3 length: 15 residues. Trimming removed 6 bases from V and 7 bases from J; junction bases left unmatched: 9. The CDR3 DNA reads TGTGCCAGCAGAGGGGCTCGAGGGGGCAATTCACCCCTCCACTTT. Its translation is CASRGARGGNSPLHF.

This clonotype appeared many times. An end of the junction does not agree with germline; a read error may underlie this. The chain recombines TRBV12-3 or TRBV12-4 with TRBJ2-4; 12 bases map to TRBD2. This CDR3 is 19 amino acids long. For the CDR3, the DNA is TGTGCCAGCAGTCACGGACTAGCGGGAAGGTACCTAGCCAAAAACATTAAGTACTTC. It is translated as CASSHGLAGRYLAKNIKYF.

This sequence joins TRBV15 and TRBJ1-5, with a possible D match to TRBD1 (5 bases). From germline, CDR1 is LNHNV and CDR2 YYDKDF (reference sequence). V gave up 2 bases and J gave up 9 bases, with 14 bases separating them. CDR3 size: 14 residues. The CDR3 region is CATSRTRQSGPQHF. In DNA form, the CDR3 reads TGTGCCACCAGCAGAACCCGACAGTCTGGGCCCCAGCATTTT.

This clonotype showed up many times. The CDR3 coding sequence is TGTGCCAGCAGCCCCGGGACAGGGGGCATAGGCTATGGCTACACCTTC. Amino acids: CASSPGTGGIGYGYTF. The chain links TRBV2 to TRBJ1-2; 12 bases map to TRBD1. CDR1 and CDR2 (germline): SNHLY, FYNNEI. There are 16 residues in the CDR3. V gave up 6 bases and J gave up 4 bases; unmatched junction bases: 9. Filled out from reference TRBV2 and TRBJ1-2, the complete variable domain reads EPEVTQTPSHQVTQMGQEVILRCVPISNHLYFYWYRQILGQKVEFLVSFYNNEISEKSEIFDDQFSVERPDGSNFTLKIRSTKLEDSAMYFCASSPGTGGIGYGYTFGSGTRLTVV.

The chain combines TRBV6-5 with TRBJ1-2; 9 positions match TRBD1. The germline V gene has CDR1 MNHEY and CDR2 SVGAGI. V lost 5 bases and J lost 6; bases outside the gene matches: 4. This CDR3 region has 13 residues. The CDR3 protein is CASSLDRGDGYTF. The CDR3 DNA reads TGTGCCAGCAGTCTCGACAGGGGGGATGGCTACACCTTC.